What follows describes a single T cell receptor beta chain. Antigen unknown. The data originate from a study of cytomegalovirus exposure and HLA in healthy donors. Points from the study as a whole: A later look showed TCR association rates differing by HLA locus, highest for DRB1 and lowest for HLA-C.

CDR3 length: 18 residues. The germline CDR1 and CDR2 sequences are GTSNPN and SVGIG (reference sequence). V lost 4 bases and J lost 0; bases outside the gene matches: 11. The PCR made use of 60 Vbeta and 13 Jbeta primers. The protocol was immunoSEQ multiplex PCR, while the TCRdb copy is restricted to in-frame clones and leaves out a portion. Among about 180,000 clones listed, 60% to 85% were seen once. Sequencing was performed on PBMCs. The sequence was collected from a man between 18 and 29 years old in good health and CMV-seronegative. The chain joins TRBV30 to TRBJ2-7, with TRBD2 identical over 14 bases. The CDR3: CAWNRGTSGSRSSYEQYF. CDR3 nucleotides: TGTGCCTGGAACCGCGGGACTAGCGGGAGCCGGAGCTCCTACGAGCAGTACTTC.